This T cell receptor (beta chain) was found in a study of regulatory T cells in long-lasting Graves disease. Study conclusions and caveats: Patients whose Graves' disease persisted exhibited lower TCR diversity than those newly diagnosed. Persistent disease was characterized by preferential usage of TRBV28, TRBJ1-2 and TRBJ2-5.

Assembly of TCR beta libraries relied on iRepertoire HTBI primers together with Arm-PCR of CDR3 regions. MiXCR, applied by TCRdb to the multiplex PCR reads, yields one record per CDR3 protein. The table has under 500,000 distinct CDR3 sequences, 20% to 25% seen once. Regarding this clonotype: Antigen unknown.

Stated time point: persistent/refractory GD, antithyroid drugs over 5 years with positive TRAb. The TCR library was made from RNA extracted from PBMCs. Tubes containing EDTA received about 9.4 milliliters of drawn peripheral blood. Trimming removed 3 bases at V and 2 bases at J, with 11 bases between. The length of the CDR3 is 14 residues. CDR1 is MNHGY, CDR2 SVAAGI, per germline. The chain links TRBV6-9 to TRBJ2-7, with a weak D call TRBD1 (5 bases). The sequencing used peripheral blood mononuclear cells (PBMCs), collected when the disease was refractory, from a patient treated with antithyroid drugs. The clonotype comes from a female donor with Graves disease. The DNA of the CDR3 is TGTGCCAGCAGTTACTCCGACAGACCCTACGAGCAGTACTTC. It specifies CASSYSDRPYEQYF.